This T cell receptor beta chain was found in a study of OX40 agonist ivuxolimab in advanced cancers. In the study overall: Of mixed ages from about 20 to 90 and averaging 60 years, the group was approximately 80% male. Eligibility rules accepted prior anti-PD-1, anti-PD-L1 or anti-CTLA-4 therapy, and around 38% had some. Study results and caveats: Normalized T-cell clonal expansion was also low in some nonresponders. Average numbers of expanded clones were greater in CD8+ T cells than in CD4+.

Germline V CDR1 and CDR2: LGHNA, YNFKEQ. J was trimmed by 3 bases and V by 2 bases; bases with no gene match: 7. The CDR3 loop spans 16 amino acids. Assay used: immunoSEQ multiplex PCR; TCRdb lists only in-frame clones, some missing. This table holds some 80,000 clones, 80% to 90% found once. Concerning this clone itself: Its specificity is unknown.

Material: CD4+ or CD8+ T cells sorted from blood, obtained in a trial of the OX40 agonist ivuxolimab. The chain couples TRBV4-2 to TRBJ1-2; TRBD1 matches at 9 bases. This clonotype was sampled from an adult with an advanced solid tumor such as melanoma, head and neck, liver or kidney cancer. Here the CDR3 reads CASSQRQQGADYGYTF. CDR3 bases: TGTGCCAGCAGCCAACGACAACAGGGGGCAGACTATGGCTACACCTTC.